These T cell receptor beta chains were read from a single sample in a study of OX40 agonist ivuxolimab in advanced cancers. TCRdb's copy holds only in-frame clones and misses some; the assay was immunoSEQ multiplex PCR. The sample has 65,000 to 90,000 clones, more than 80% seen once; the top ten hold about a tenth. The source was CD4+ or CD8+ T cells sorted from blood, collected in a trial of the OX40 agonist ivuxolimab. The source of these receptors is an adult with an advanced solid tumor such as melanoma, head and neck, liver or kidney cancer. Both conserved end residues are part of each CDR3. D genes are given only for firm matches. Rows may omit the clone size; those that give it use once, few, many or a size class.

DNA: TGTGCCAGCATCCACCGGCGGGCTGAAGCTTTCTTT; CDR3: CASIHRRAEAFF; V: TRBV28; J: TRBJ1-1; size: -; D: -
DNA: TGCGCCAGCAGCCCTGAAGGAGATAGCGGCGATGAGCAGTTCTTC; CDR3: CASSPEGDSGDEQFF; V: TRBV5-1; J: TRBJ2-1; size: -; D: -
DNA: TGTGCCAGCGGAGGCAGGGGGGACACTGAAGCTTTCTTT; CDR3: CASGGRGDTEAFF; V: TRBV18; J: TRBJ1-1; size: -; D: TRBD1
DNA: TGTGCCAGCAGCTTAATGTTAGCGGGGGAGGCCGGGGAGCTGTTTTTT; CDR3: CASSLMLAGEAGELFF; V: TRBV7-9; J: TRBJ2-2; size: -; D: TRBD2
DNA: TGTGCCAGCTTACTGGACATCCAAGAGACCCAGTACTTC; CDR3: CASLLDIQETQYF; V: TRBV18; J: TRBJ2-5; size: few; D: -
DNA: TGTGCCAGCAGCTTAGGGCAGGGACTCTCCTACGAGCAGTACTTC; CDR3: CASSLGQGLSYEQYF; V: TRBV7-9; J: TRBJ2-7; size: -; D: -
DNA: TGTGCCAGCAGTGTGGCCCTAGGCACTGAAGCTTTCTTT; CDR3: CASSVALGTEAFF; V: TRBV27; J: TRBJ1-1; size: -; D: -
DNA: TGTGCCAGCAGTCCTTCGAACACTGAAGCTTTCTTT; CDR3: CASSPSNTEAFF; V: TRBV6-1; J: TRBJ1-1; size: few; D: -
DNA: TGTGCCAGCAGTGCCCCGGGACGAGGAGCCTACGAGCAGTACTTC; CDR3: CASSAPGRGAYEQYF; V: TRBV2; J: TRBJ2-7; size: -; D: -
DNA: TGTGCCAGCAGCCCCAGGCGGGAGGGGTCGTACAATGAGCAGTTCTTC; CDR3: CASSPRREGSYNEQFF; V: TRBV5-6; J: TRBJ2-1; size: -; D: TRBD2
DNA: TGTGCCAGCGGGGATAGGCGGAACTATGGCTACACCTTC; CDR3: CASGDRRNYGYTF; V: TRBV9; J: TRBJ1-2; size: -; D: -
DNA: TGCGCCAGCAGCCAAGAAGCGGGGATTGGGAATCAGCCCCAGCATTTT; CDR3: CASSQEAGIGNQPQHF; V: TRBV4-1; J: TRBJ1-5; size: -; D: -
DNA: TGTGCCAGTAGGATAATGAACACTGAAGCTTTCTTT; CDR3: CASRIMNTEAFF; V: TRBV19; J: TRBJ1-1; size: -; D: -
DNA: TGTGCCAGCGTAGAGGAAGGGTCCTACAATGAGCAGTTCTTC; CDR3: CASVEEGSYNEQFF; V: TRBV6-1; J: TRBJ2-1; size: -; D: -
DNA: TGCGCCAGCAGCCCTGGGACAGGGGCGACTAATGAAAAACTGTTTTTT; CDR3: CASSPGTGATNEKLFF; V: TRBV5-1; J: TRBJ1-4; size: -; D: TRBD1
DNA: TGCGCCAGCAGCGGCCAGCGGAATCAGCCCCAGCATTTT; CDR3: CASSGQRNQPQHF; V: TRBV10-1; J: TRBJ1-5; size: -; D: -
DNA: TGTGCCAGCAGTGCCGTTAATGAGCAGTTCTTC; CDR3: CASSAVNEQFF; V: TRBV7-9; J: TRBJ2-1; size: -; D: -
DNA: TGTGCCAGCAGGACGACAGGGGATGGAGAGACCCAGTACTTC; CDR3: CASRTTGDGETQYF; V: TRBV25-1; J: TRBJ2-5; size: once; D: TRBD1
DNA: TGTGCCAGCAGTTCCAGGCGTACTAACTATGGCTACACCTTC; CDR3: CASSSRRTNYGYTF; V: TRBV28; J: TRBJ1-2; size: once; D: -
DNA: TGTGCCAGCAGCCAGGTAGGCGGGACCGCATATGAAGCTTTCTTT; CDR3: CASSQVGGTAYEAFF; V: TRBV5-4; J: TRBJ1-1; size: -; D: -
DNA: TGTGCCAGCAGTTTATCAGGGGGCGTCTCACCCCTCCACTTT; CDR3: CASSLSGGVSPLHF; V: TRBV28; J: TRBJ1-6; size: -; D: TRBD1
DNA: TGTGCCAGCAGTTTAGGGGGGCTGGGCACTGAAGCTTTCTTT; CDR3: CASSLGGLGTEAFF; V: TRBV27; J: TRBJ1-1; size: -; D: -
DNA: TGTGCCAGCAGCGGACAGCGGGGGGGCTTGGATGAGCAGTTCTTC; CDR3: CASSGQRGGLDEQFF; V: TRBV7-2; J: TRBJ2-1; size: -; D: TRBD2
DNA: TGTGCCAGCAGCAAAGGGCACCCCGGGGAGAACACTGAAGCTTTCTTT; CDR3: CASSKGHPGENTEAFF; V: TRBV21-1; J: TRBJ1-1; size: -; D: -
DNA: TGTGCCAGCAGCTTAGTAGCGGGCAGGGGCTACGAGCAGTACTTC; CDR3: CASSLVAGRGYEQYF; V: TRBV11-2; J: TRBJ2-7; size: -; D: -
DNA: TGTGCCAGCAGTTACGACAGGGACGGCTATGGCTACACCTTC; CDR3: CASSYDRDGYGYTF; V: TRBV27; J: TRBJ1-2; size: -; D: TRBD1
DNA: TGCGCCAGCAGCAGGGGCGTCACTGAAGCTTTCTTT; CDR3: CASSRGVTEAFF; V: TRBV10-2; J: TRBJ1-1; size: few; D: -
DNA: TGTGCCAGCAGCCCCGGAAGCAATCAGCCCCAGCATTTT; CDR3: CASSPGSNQPQHF; V: TRBV7-9; J: TRBJ1-5; size: -; D: -
DNA: TGTGCCAGCAAAACTCCCCCTCGATTGACCCAGTACTTC; CDR3: CASKTPPRLTQYF; V: TRBV28; J: TRBJ2-5; size: -; D: -
DNA: TGCGCCAGCAGTCCAAGGCTGGTTGGCAACACTGAAGCTTTCTTT; CDR3: CASSPRLVGNTEAFF; V: TRBV10-1; J: TRBJ1-1; size: -; D: -
DNA: TGCGCCAGCAGTGAGGCCCGAGGACAGTCCGGGGAGCTGTTTTTT; CDR3: CASSEARGQSGELFF; V: TRBV10-1; J: TRBJ2-2; size: few; D: -
DNA: TGTGCCAGCATGACGGGAAACCAAGAGACCCAGTACTTC; CDR3: CASMTGNQETQYF; V: TRBV6-5; J: TRBJ2-5; size: -; D: -
DNA: TGTGCCAGCAGCAAGAGTACTGAAGCTTTCTTT; CDR3: CASSKSTEAFF; V: TRBV5-4; J: TRBJ1-1; size: -; D: -
DNA: TGCGCCAGCAGCTTGTGGGGACTAGCGGGAGAGTCCGGGGAGCTGTTTTTT; CDR3: CASSLWGLAGESGELFF; V: TRBV5-1; J: TRBJ2-2; size: once; D: TRBD2
DNA: TGTGCCAGCAGTGAACGGGGACGTCCCTACGAGCAGTACTTC; CDR3: CASSERGRPYEQYF; V: TRBV2; J: TRBJ2-7; size: -; D: -
DNA: TGTGCCATCAACAAGTTCCAAGGACAGGGGGCCGGTGAGCAGTTCTTC; CDR3: CAINKFQGQGAGEQFF; V: TRBV10-3; J: TRBJ2-1; size: -; D: TRBD1
DNA: TGTGCCACCGGACTAGCGGGAGTCTTGGAGCAGTTCTTC; CDR3: CATGLAGVLEQFF; V: TRBV27; J: TRBJ2-1; size: -; D: TRBD2
DNA: TGCAGCGTCATGACAGGGATGAACACTGAAGCTTTCTTT; CDR3: CSVMTGMNTEAFF; V: TRBV29-1; J: TRBJ1-1; size: -; D: TRBD1
DNA: TGTGCCAGCAGCTTTAGCGGGGGCCCTACCTACGAGCAGTACTTC; CDR3: CASSFSGGPTYEQYF; V: TRBV5-4; J: TRBJ2-7; size: -; D: TRBD2
DNA: TGTGCCAGCTCAACCCCCTGGGACAGTTTGAACACTGAAGCTTTCTTT; CDR3: CASSTPWDSLNTEAFF; V: TRBV18; J: TRBJ1-1; size: -; D: TRBD1
DNA: TGCAGCGTTGAATCCGGCCCTTCCTACGAGCAGTACTTC; CDR3: CSVESGPSYEQYF; V: TRBV29-1; J: TRBJ2-7; size: -; D: -
DNA: TGTGCCTGGAGTCCCGGGACACCGGGGAGCTATGGCTACACCTTC; CDR3: CAWSPGTPGSYGYTF; V: TRBV30; J: TRBJ1-2; size: -; D: -
DNA: TGTGCCAGTACCGGTAGACAGGGGGACCTGGATCAGCCCCAGCATTTT; CDR3: CASTGRQGDLDQPQHF; V: TRBV19; J: TRBJ1-5; size: -; D: TRBD1
DNA: TGTGCCAGCAGCCGGGACAGAGAAGGGTCCGGGGAGCTGTTTTTT; CDR3: CASSRDREGSGELFF; V: TRBV6-6; J: TRBJ2-2; size: -; D: TRBD1
DNA: TGTGCCAGCAGCGTACTAGCGGGGGGGCCGGACTACGAGCAGTACTTC; CDR3: CASSVLAGGPDYEQYF; V: TRBV7-9; J: TRBJ2-7; size: once; D: TRBD2
DNA: TGTGCCAGCAGCGCGGAGACGATGGGGGGATTTGGCTATGGCTACACCTTC; CDR3: CASSAETMGGFGYGYTF; V: TRBV9; J: TRBJ1-2; size: -; D: -
DNA: TGCGCCAGCAGCCTCAGACGGGACACTGAAGCTTTCTTT; CDR3: CASSLRRDTEAFF; V: TRBV4-1; J: TRBJ1-1; size: -; D: -
DNA: TGTGCCAGCAGCTCCCAACCGGGACTAGCGGGGGGGCCTAGAGAGACCCAGTACTTC; CDR3: CASSSQPGLAGGPRETQYF; V: TRBV9; J: TRBJ2-5; size: -; D: TRBD2
DNA: TGTGCCAGCAGTGAAATCATGGGCGGGCCCCAAGAGACCCAGTACTTC; CDR3: CASSEIMGGPQETQYF; V: TRBV6-1; J: TRBJ2-5; size: -; D: -
DNA: TGTGCCAGCAGCTTGGCCGAATTTCCGAGCACTGAAGCTTTCTTT; CDR3: CASSLAEFPSTEAFF; V: TRBV5-8; J: TRBJ1-1; size: -; D: -
DNA: TGTGCCAGCAGTGAGCGGGAGGTCTACGAGCAGTACTTC; CDR3: CASSEREVYEQYF; V: TRBV6-1; J: TRBJ2-7; size: -; D: TRBD2
DNA: TGTGCCAGCAGCGTAGAGCAGGGTGAATGGACAGATACGCAGTATTTT; CDR3: CASSVEQGEWTDTQYF; V: TRBV9; J: TRBJ2-3; size: -; D: -
DNA: TGTGCCAGTAGTCCCTCAATTAACACTGAAGCTTTCTTT; CDR3: CASSPSINTEAFF; V: TRBV19; J: TRBJ1-1; size: -; D: -